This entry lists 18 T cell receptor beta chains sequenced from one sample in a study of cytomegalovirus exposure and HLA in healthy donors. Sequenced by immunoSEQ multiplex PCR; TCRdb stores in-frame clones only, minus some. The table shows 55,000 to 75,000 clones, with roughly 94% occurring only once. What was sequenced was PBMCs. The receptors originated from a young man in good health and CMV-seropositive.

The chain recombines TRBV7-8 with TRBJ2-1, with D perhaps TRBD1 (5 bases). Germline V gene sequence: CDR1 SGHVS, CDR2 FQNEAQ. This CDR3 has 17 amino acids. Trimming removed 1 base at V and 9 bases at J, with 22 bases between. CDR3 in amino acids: CASSLGGRAGLGGEQFF. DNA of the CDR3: TGTGCCAGCAGCTTAGGTGGTCGGGCAGGGCTGGGCGGTGAGCAGTTCTTC.

DNA of the CDR3: TGCGCCAGCAGCTTGAACGGACAGGGGAACACTGAAGCTTTCTTT. Encoded protein: CASSLNGQGNTEAFF. V gene TRBV5-1 combines with J gene TRBJ1-1, with TRBD1 matching over 8 bases. Germline CDR1 SGHRS, CDR2 YFSETQ. The CDR3 loop spans 15 amino acids. The V and J ends lost 1 base and 1 base, in that order; junction bases with no gene match: 3.

DNA of the CDR3: TGTGCCAGCAGCTTGTCAGAGAACACTGAAGCTTTCTTT. It is translated as CASSLSENTEAFF. The gene calls are TRBV5-4 and TRBJ1-1; D unresolved. Looked up from germline, CDR1 is SGHNT and CDR2 is YYREEE (reference sequence). CDR3 length equals 13 residues. V lost 1 base and J lost 1, with 5 bases in between.

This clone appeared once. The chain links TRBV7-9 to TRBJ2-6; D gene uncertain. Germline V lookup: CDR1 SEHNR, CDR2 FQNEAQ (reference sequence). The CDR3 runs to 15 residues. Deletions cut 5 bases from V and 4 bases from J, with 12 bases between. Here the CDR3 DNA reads TGTGCCAGCAGCGGTATTGCGTTCGGGGCCAACGTCCTGACTTTC. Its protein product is CASSGIAFGANVLTF.

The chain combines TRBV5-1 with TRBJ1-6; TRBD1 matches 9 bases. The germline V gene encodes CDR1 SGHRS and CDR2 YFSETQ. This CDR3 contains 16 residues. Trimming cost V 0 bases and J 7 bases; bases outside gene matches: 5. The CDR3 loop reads CASSLDWDRANSPLHF. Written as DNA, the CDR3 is TGCGCCAGCAGCTTGGATTGGGACAGGGCAAATTCACCCCTCCACTTT.

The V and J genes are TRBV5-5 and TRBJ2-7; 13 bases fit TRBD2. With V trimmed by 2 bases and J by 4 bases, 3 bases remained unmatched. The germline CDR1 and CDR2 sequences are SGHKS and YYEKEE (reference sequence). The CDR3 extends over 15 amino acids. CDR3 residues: CASSFTSGRVYEQYF. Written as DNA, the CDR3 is TGTGCCAGCAGCTTTACTAGCGGGAGGGTGTACGAGCAGTACTTC.

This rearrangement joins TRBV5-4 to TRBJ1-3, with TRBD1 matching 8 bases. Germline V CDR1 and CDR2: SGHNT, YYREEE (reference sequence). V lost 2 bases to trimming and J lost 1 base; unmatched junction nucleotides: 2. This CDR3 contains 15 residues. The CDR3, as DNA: TGTGCCAGCAGCTTCCAGGGGGCTTCTGGAAACACCATATATTTT. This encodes CASSFQGASGNTIYF.

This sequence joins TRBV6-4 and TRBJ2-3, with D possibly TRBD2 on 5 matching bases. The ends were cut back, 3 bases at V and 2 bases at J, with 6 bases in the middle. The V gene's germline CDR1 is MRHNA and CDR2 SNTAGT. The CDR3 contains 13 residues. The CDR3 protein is CASSEGDTDTQYF. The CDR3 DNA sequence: TGTGCCAGCAGTGAGGGAGACACAGATACGCAGTATTTT.

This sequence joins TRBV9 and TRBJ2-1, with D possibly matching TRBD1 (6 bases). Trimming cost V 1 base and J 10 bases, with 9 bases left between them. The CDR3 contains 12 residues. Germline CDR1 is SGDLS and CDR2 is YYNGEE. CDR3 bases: TGTGCCAGCAGCGTATCAGGGGTCGAGCAGTTCTTC. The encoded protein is CASSVSGVEQFF.

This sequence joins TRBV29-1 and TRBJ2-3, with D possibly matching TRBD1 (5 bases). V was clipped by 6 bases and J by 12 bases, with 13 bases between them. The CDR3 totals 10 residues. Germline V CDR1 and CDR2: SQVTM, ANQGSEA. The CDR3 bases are TGCAGCGTGGACACCCTTCCTCAGTATTTT. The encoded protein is CSVDTLPQYF.

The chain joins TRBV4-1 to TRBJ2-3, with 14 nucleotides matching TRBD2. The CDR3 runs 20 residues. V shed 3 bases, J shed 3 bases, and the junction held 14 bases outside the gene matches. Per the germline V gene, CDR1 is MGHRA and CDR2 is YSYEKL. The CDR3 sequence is CASSQKSSSGTSGSTDTQYF. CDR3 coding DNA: TGCGCCAGCAGCCAGAAGAGTTCTTCCGGGACTAGCGGGAGTACAGATACGCAGTATTTT.

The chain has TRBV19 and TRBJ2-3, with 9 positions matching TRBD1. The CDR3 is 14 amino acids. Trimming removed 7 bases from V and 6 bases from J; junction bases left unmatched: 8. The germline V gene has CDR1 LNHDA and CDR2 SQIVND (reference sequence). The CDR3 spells CASTVGQGTDTQYF. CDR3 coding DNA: TGTGCCAGTACCGTAGGACAGGGGACGGATACGCAGTATTTT.

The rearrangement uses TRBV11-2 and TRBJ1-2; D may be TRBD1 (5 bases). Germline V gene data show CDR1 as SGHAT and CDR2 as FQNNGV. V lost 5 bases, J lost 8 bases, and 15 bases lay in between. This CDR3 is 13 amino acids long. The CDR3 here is CASSLGAYEGYTF. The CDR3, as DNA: TGTGCCAGCAGCCTAGGGGCCTACGAGGGCTACACCTTC.

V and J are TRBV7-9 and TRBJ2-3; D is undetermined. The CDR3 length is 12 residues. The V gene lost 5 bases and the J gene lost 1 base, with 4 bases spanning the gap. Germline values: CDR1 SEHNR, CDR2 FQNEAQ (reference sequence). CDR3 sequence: CASSLGTDTQYF. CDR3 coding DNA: TGTGCCAGCAGCCTTGGCACAGATACGCAGTATTTT.

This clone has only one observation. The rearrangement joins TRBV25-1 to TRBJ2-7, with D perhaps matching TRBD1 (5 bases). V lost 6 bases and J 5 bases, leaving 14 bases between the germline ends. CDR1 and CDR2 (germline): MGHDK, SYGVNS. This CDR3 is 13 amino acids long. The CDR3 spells CASSRVGPDEQYF. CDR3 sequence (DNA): TGTGCCAGCAGCAGGGTCGGGCCGGACGAGCAGTACTTC.

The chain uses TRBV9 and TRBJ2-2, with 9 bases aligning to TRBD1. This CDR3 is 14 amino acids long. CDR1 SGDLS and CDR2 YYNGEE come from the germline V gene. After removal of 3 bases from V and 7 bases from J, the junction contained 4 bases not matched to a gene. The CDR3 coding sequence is TGTGCCAGCAGCGCAAGGACAGGGGTCGGGGAGCTGTTTTTT. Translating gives CASSARTGVGELFF.

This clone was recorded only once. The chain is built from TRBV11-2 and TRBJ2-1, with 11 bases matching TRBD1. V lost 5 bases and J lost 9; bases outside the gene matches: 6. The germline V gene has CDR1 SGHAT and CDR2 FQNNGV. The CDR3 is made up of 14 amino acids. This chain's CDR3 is CASSPRTGGVEQFF. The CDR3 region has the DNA TGTGCCAGCAGCCCCAGGACAGGGGGCGTTGAGCAGTTCTTC.

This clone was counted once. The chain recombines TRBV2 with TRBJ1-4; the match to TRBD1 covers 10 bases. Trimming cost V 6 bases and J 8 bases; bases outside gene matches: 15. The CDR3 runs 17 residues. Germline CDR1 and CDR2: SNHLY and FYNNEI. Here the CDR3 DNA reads TGTGCCAGCAGACCAAACCGCCGGGACAGGGGAAGCGAAAAACTGTTTTTT. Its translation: CASRPNRRDRGSEKLFF.